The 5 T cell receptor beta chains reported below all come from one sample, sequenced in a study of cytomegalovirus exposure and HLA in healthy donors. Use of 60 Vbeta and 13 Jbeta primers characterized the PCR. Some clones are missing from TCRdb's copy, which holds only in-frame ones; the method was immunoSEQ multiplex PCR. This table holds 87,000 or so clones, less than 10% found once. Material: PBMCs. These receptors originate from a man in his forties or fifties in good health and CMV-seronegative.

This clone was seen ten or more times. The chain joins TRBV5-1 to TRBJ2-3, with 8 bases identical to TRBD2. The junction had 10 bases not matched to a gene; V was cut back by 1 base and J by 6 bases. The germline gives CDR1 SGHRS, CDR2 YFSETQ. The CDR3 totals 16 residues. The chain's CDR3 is CASSLTAGGLRDTQYF. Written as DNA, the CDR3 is TGCGCCAGCAGCTTGACGGCGGGGGGCCTGCGGGATACGCAGTATTTT.

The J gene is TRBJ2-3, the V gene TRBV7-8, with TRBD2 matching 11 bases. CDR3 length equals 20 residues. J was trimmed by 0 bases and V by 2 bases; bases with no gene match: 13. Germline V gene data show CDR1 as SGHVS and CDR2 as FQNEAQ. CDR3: CASSLTTSGSRSTSTDTQYF. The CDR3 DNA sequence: TGTGCCAGCAGCTTAACAACTAGCGGGAGTCGATCTACGAGCACAGATACGCAGTATTTT.

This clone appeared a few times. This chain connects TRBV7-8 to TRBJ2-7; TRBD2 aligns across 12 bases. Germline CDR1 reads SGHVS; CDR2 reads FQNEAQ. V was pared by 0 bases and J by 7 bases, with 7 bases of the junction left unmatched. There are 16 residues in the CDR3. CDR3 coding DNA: TGTGCCAGCAGCTTAGCCCTAGCGGGAGGGCCGGGTGAGCAGTACTTC. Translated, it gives CASSLALAGGPGEQYF.

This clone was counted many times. The CDR3 nucleotides are TGTGCCAGAATTATTTACGAGCAGTACTTC. Its protein is CARIIYEQYF. The chain combines TRBV6-4 with TRBJ2-7, with D unresolved. V dropped 9 bases and J dropped 4 bases, with 7 bases sitting between them. From germline, CDR1 is MRHNA and CDR2 SNTAGT. There are 10 residues in the CDR3.

This CDR3 is CASSWTALGQVLTGNTIYF. CDR3 coding DNA: TGCGCCAGCAGCTGGACGGCCTTAGGACAGGTTCTTACTGGAAACACCATATATTTT. This sequence joins TRBV5-1 and TRBJ1-3; 7 bases are a match to TRBD1. V was pared by 3 bases and J by 2 bases, with 17 bases of the junction left unmatched. Germline CDR1 SGHRS, CDR2 YFSETQ. This CDR3 spans 19 amino acids. Full variable domain (missing parts from reference TRBV5-1 and TRBJ1-3): KAGVTQTPRYLIKTRGQQVTLSCSPISGHRSVSWYQQTPGQGLQFLFEYFSETQRNKGNFPGRFSGRQFSNSRSEMNVSTLELGDSALYLCASSWTALGQVLTGNTIYFGEGSWLTVV.